The rows below give T cell receptor beta chains drawn from one sample of a study of identical twins. Each CDR3 protein is one row after TCRdb ran MiXCR on the 5' RACE reads. The repertoire holds a few hundred thousand distinct CDR3 sequences, with about 24% as singletons. The sample was also reused in another study, on T cells expressing NK-cell markers.

Sequenced material: CD4+ T cells sorted from blood. The receptor source for this set is a woman aged 18-30 years in good health. Each CDR3 is given with its conserved first and last residue. Each record gives: CDR3 length, clone size, J gene, V gene, D gene, CDR3 DNA, CDR3 protein. The D gene is left open where the match is weak. A row's size may be missing; if present it is once, few, many or a size class.

CDR3 length: 13; clone size: NA; J gene: TRBJ2-5; V gene: TRBV10-3; D gene: NA; CDR3 DNA: TGTGCCATCACCCCATCCCAAAAAGAGACCCAGTACTTC; CDR3 protein: CAITPSQKETQYF
CDR3 length: 12; clone size: few; J gene: TRBJ1-2; V gene: TRBV29-1; D gene: NA; CDR3 DNA: TGCAGCGTTGAGGGACATGGGTATGGCTACACCTTC; CDR3 protein: CSVEGHGYGYTF
CDR3 length: 15; clone size: few; J gene: TRBJ1-1; V gene: TRBV10-3; D gene: NA; CDR3 DNA: TGTGCCATCAGTAAAGAAGGGGAGGGAGGCACTGAAGCTTTCTTT; CDR3 protein: CAISKEGEGGTEAFF
CDR3 length: 14; clone size: few; J gene: TRBJ1-1; V gene: TRBV5-1; D gene: TRBD1; CDR3 DNA: TGCGCCAGCAGCCTACAGGGGGACGTCACTGAAGCTTTCTTT; CDR3 protein: CASSLQGDVTEAFF
CDR3 length: 13; clone size: NA; J gene: TRBJ2-2; V gene: TRBV10-1; D gene: NA; CDR3 DNA: TGCGCCAGCAGCGTCAGGGATACCGGGGAGCTGTTTTTT; CDR3 protein: CASSVRDTGELFF
CDR3 length: 16; clone size: NA; J gene: TRBJ2-3; V gene: TRBV5-1; D gene: TRBD2; CDR3 DNA: TGCGCCAGCAGCTTGGGTTCTACTAGCGAGACAGATACGCAGTATTTT; CDR3 protein: CASSLGSTSETDTQYF
CDR3 length: 16; clone size: few; J gene: TRBJ2-1; V gene: TRBV6-1; D gene: TRBD1; CDR3 DNA: TGTGCCAGCAGTGTTTACAGGGGGCGATTGGGAAATGAGCAGTTCTTC; CDR3 protein: CASSVYRGRLGNEQFF
CDR3 length: 16; clone size: few; J gene: TRBJ2-1; V gene: TRBV6-4; D gene: NA; CDR3 DNA: TGTGCCAGCAGTGAGGCCGGGGGGCGAAGATACAATGAGCAGTTCTTC; CDR3 protein: CASSEAGGRRYNEQFF
CDR3 length: 15; clone size: NA; J gene: TRBJ2-7; V gene: TRBV6-2/TRBV6-3; D gene: NA; CDR3 DNA: TGTGCCAGCAGAAGAGGCCATGGGGGGAGCTACGAGCAGTACTTC; CDR3 protein: CASRRGHGGSYEQYF
CDR3 length: 14; clone size: few; J gene: TRBJ2-7; V gene: TRBV11-2; D gene: NA; CDR3 DNA: TGTGCCACCATTGACCCGGGATCCGCCGACGAGCAGTACTTC; CDR3 protein: CATIDPGSADEQYF
CDR3 length: 13; clone size: NA; J gene: TRBJ2-7; V gene: TRBV6-5; D gene: NA; CDR3 DNA: TGTGCCAGCAGTTACGCCCGGGTATACGAGCAGTACTTC; CDR3 protein: CASSYARVYEQYF
CDR3 length: 14; clone size: NA; J gene: TRBJ1-4; V gene: TRBV5-4; D gene: NA; CDR3 DNA: TGTGCCAGCAGCCGCGGAGGGCGGAACGAAAAACTGTTTTTT; CDR3 protein: CASSRGGRNEKLFF
CDR3 length: 14; clone size: many; J gene: TRBJ1-3; V gene: TRBV12-3/TRBV12-4; D gene: NA; CDR3 DNA: TGTGCCAGCAGCCTGCTGGGGTCCGGAAACACCATATATTTT; CDR3 protein: CASSLLGSGNTIYF
CDR3 length: 15; clone size: few; J gene: TRBJ2-3; V gene: TRBV20-1; D gene: NA; CDR3 DNA: TGCAGTGCGCCTTGGGGGGGGGCTTGGTCAGATACGCAGTATTTT; CDR3 protein: CSAPWGGAWSDTQYF
CDR3 length: 13; clone size: NA; J gene: TRBJ1-1; V gene: TRBV28; D gene: NA; CDR3 DNA: TGTGCCAGCGGACGGCAGGGCGTTGAAGGAGCTTTCTTT; CDR3 protein: CASGRQGVEGAFF
CDR3 length: 15; clone size: NA; J gene: TRBJ2-6; V gene: TRBV20-1; D gene: NA; CDR3 DNA: TGCAGTGCCCATTTGGGGAGCTCTGGGGCCAACGTCCTGACTTTC; CDR3 protein: CSAHLGSSGANVLTF
CDR3 length: 16; clone size: NA; J gene: TRBJ2-5; V gene: TRBV18; D gene: TRBD1; CDR3 DNA: TGTGCCAGCTCGCCCGGGGACAGAGGTATCGAAGAGACCCAGTACTTC; CDR3 protein: CASSPGDRGIEETQYF
CDR3 length: 14; clone size: few; J gene: TRBJ2-7; V gene: TRBV7-2; D gene: NA; CDR3 DNA: TGTGCCAGCAGCTTACAGGGCTTCGACTACGAGCAGTACTTC; CDR3 protein: CASSLQGFDYEQYF
CDR3 length: 16; clone size: NA; J gene: TRBJ2-5; V gene: TRBV24-1; D gene: TRBD1; CDR3 DNA: TGTGCCACCAGTGATTTTGGGCCAGGGGGTCAAGAGACCCAGTACTTC; CDR3 protein: CATSDFGPGGQETQYF
CDR3 length: 14; clone size: NA; J gene: TRBJ2-7; V gene: TRBV20-1; D gene: NA; CDR3 DNA: TGCAGTGCTGGTTTAACATCGGATTCCTACGAGCAGTACTTC; CDR3 protein: CSAGLTSDSYEQYF
CDR3 length: 16; clone size: NA; J gene: TRBJ2-2; V gene: TRBV9; D gene: NA; CDR3 DNA: TGTGCCAGCAGCGTAGCCCCTCGGTCAGTAACCGGGGAGCTGTTTTTT; CDR3 protein: CASSVAPRSVTGELFF
CDR3 length: 15; clone size: NA; J gene: TRBJ2-7; V gene: TRBV15; D gene: TRBD1; CDR3 DNA: TGTGCCACCAGCAGGACAGGGGCTGGCTCCTACGAGCAGTACTTC; CDR3 protein: CATSRTGAGSYEQYF
CDR3 length: 14; clone size: NA; J gene: TRBJ1-4; V gene: TRBV7-9; D gene: NA; CDR3 DNA: TGTGCCAGCAGCTTCGCCAGAGGTAGTGAAAAGCTGTTTTTT; CDR3 protein: CASSFARGSEKLFF
CDR3 length: 15; clone size: NA; J gene: TRBJ1-5; V gene: TRBV12-3/TRBV12-4; D gene: NA; CDR3 DNA: TGTGCCAGCAGTTTTGCGGGGGCCAGCAATCAGCCCCAGCATTTT; CDR3 protein: CASSFAGASNQPQHF
CDR3 length: 16; clone size: few; J gene: TRBJ2-5; V gene: TRBV24-1; D gene: NA; CDR3 DNA: TGTGCCACCAGTGAAGGGTTCATCGGGGGCCAAGAGACCCAGTACTTC; CDR3 protein: CATSEGFIGGQETQYF
CDR3 length: 18; clone size: NA; J gene: TRBJ2-7; V gene: TRBV12-3/TRBV12-4; D gene: TRBD2; CDR3 DNA: TGTGCCAGCAGCAAAGGGACTAGCGGGGGTTACGACTCCTACGAGCAGTACTTC; CDR3 protein: CASSKGTSGGYDSYEQYF
CDR3 length: 16; clone size: few; J gene: TRBJ2-7; V gene: TRBV12-3/TRBV12-4; D gene: TRBD2; CDR3 DNA: TGTGCCAGCAGCCAGACTAGCGGGGGGCCCTCAACCGAGCAGTACTTC; CDR3 protein: CASSQTSGGPSTEQYF
CDR3 length: 16; clone size: few; J gene: TRBJ2-1; V gene: TRBV7-9; D gene: TRBD2; CDR3 DNA: TGTGCCAGCAGCTTAGCTTGGCTAGCGGGAGGTAATGAGCAGTTCTTC; CDR3 protein: CASSLAWLAGGNEQFF
CDR3 length: 13; clone size: many; J gene: TRBJ2-3; V gene: TRBV6-2/TRBV6-3; D gene: NA; CDR3 DNA: TGTGCCAGCAGTTACGACAGCACAGATACGCAGTATTTT; CDR3 protein: CASSYDSTDTQYF
CDR3 length: 18; clone size: NA; J gene: TRBJ2-1; V gene: TRBV10-3; D gene: TRBD1; CDR3 DNA: TGTGCCATCAGTGGTTTTGGATTAGGGGGCGTAAGTGTTAATGAGCAGTTCTTC; CDR3 protein: CAISGFGLGGVSVNEQFF
CDR3 length: 17; clone size: once; J gene: TRBJ2-3; V gene: TRBV11-3; D gene: NA; CDR3 DNA: TGTGCCAGCAGCTTAGAAAACGAGCCGACGACTTGGGATACGCAGTATTTT; CDR3 protein: CASSLENEPTTWDTQYF
CDR3 length: 13; clone size: few; J gene: TRBJ2-2; V gene: TRBV2; D gene: NA; CDR3 DNA: TGTGCCAGCATGATAACCCCGACCGGGGAGCTGTTTTTT; CDR3 protein: CASMITPTGELFF
CDR3 length: 15; clone size: few; J gene: TRBJ1-1; V gene: TRBV12-3/TRBV12-4; D gene: NA; CDR3 DNA: TGTGCCAGCAGTGTAGGACGGAGAATGAACACTGAAGCTTTCTTT; CDR3 protein: CASSVGRRMNTEAFF
CDR3 length: 15; clone size: NA; J gene: TRBJ2-2; V gene: TRBV20-1; D gene: TRBD2; CDR3 DNA: TGCAGTGCGATTCTAGCGGGATTGAACACCGGGGAGCTGTTTTTT; CDR3 protein: CSAILAGLNTGELFF
CDR3 length: 14; clone size: few; J gene: TRBJ2-5; V gene: TRBV10-3; D gene: TRBD1; CDR3 DNA: TGTGCCATCAGGTTGGACAGGTCACAAGAGACCCAGTACTTC; CDR3 protein: CAIRLDRSQETQYF
CDR3 length: 15; clone size: few; J gene: TRBJ1-1; V gene: TRBV6-5; D gene: NA; CDR3 DNA: TGTGCCAGCAGTTACTCGGTAGGGAAGCACACTGAAGCTTTCTTT; CDR3 protein: CASSYSVGKHTEAFF
CDR3 length: 13; clone size: few; J gene: TRBJ2-5; V gene: TRBV10-3; D gene: NA; CDR3 DNA: TGTGCCGTAGGACCGGTTTCCGAGGAGACCCAGTACTTC; CDR3 protein: CAVGPVSEETQYF
CDR3 length: 11; clone size: few; J gene: TRBJ2-1; V gene: TRBV10-3; D gene: NA; CDR3 DNA: TGTGCCGTGACAGGTCTTGAGGAGCAGTTCTTC; CDR3 protein: CAVTGLEEQFF
CDR3 length: 15; clone size: NA; J gene: TRBJ1-2; V gene: TRBV28; D gene: NA; CDR3 DNA: TGTGCCAGCAGTTTATTGGCCGGGCCGTATTATGGCTACACCTTC; CDR3 protein: CASSLLAGPYYGYTF
CDR3 length: 16; clone size: NA; J gene: TRBJ2-7; V gene: TRBV16; D gene: NA; CDR3 DNA: TGTGCCAGCAGCCCCCTCCAGGGTATGAGCTCCTACGAGCAGTACTTC; CDR3 protein: CASSPLQGMSSYEQYF
CDR3 length: 13; clone size: NA; J gene: TRBJ1-2; V gene: TRBV20-1; D gene: NA; CDR3 DNA: TGCAGTGCTGAGACCGCGTCGGGGTTTGGCTACACCTTC; CDR3 protein: CSAETASGFGYTF
CDR3 length: 16; clone size: NA; J gene: TRBJ2-3; V gene: TRBV7-2; D gene: NA; CDR3 DNA: TGTGCCAGCAGCATTCTGAGGGGTTCTAGCAAAGGCACGCAGTATTTT; CDR3 protein: CASSILRGSSKGTQYF
CDR3 length: 11; clone size: few; J gene: TRBJ2-5; V gene: TRBV4-2; D gene: NA; CDR3 DNA: TGTGCCAGCAGCGGACAAGAGACCCAGTACTTC; CDR3 protein: CASSGQETQYF
CDR3 length: 13; clone size: NA; J gene: TRBJ1-2; V gene: TRBV20-1; D gene: NA; CDR3 DNA: TGCAGTGCTAAATTTTACACAGGCTATGGCTACACCTTC; CDR3 protein: CSAKFYTGYGYTF
CDR3 length: 13; clone size: NA; J gene: TRBJ1-1; V gene: TRBV20-1; D gene: NA; CDR3 DNA: TGCAGTGCCCCGGGGCCTGGTGACACTGAAGCTTTCTTT; CDR3 protein: CSAPGPGDTEAFF
CDR3 length: 16; clone size: NA; J gene: TRBJ2-1; V gene: TRBV4-2; D gene: NA; CDR3 DNA: TGTGCCAGCAGCCCGGGGGTGTACAGGGCTGGGAATGAGCAGTTCTTC; CDR3 protein: CASSPGVYRAGNEQFF
CDR3 length: 17; clone size: NA; J gene: TRBJ2-7; V gene: TRBV5-1; D gene: TRBD2; CDR3 DNA: TGCGCCAGCAGCTGGGGGCCTAGCGGGAGAAGCTCCTACGAGCAGTACTTC; CDR3 protein: CASSWGPSGRSSYEQYF
CDR3 length: 16; clone size: NA; J gene: TRBJ1-1; V gene: TRBV11-1; D gene: TRBD1; CDR3 DNA: TGTGCCAGCAGCAAGCACGAGACAGGGATGGGAACTGAAGCTTTCTTT; CDR3 protein: CASSKHETGMGTEAFF
CDR3 length: 16; clone size: NA; J gene: TRBJ1-3; V gene: TRBV7-2; D gene: NA; CDR3 DNA: TGTGCCAGCAGCTCGATGCGGGCAGGGACGGTAAACACCATATATTTT; CDR3 protein: CASSSMRAGTVNTIYF
CDR3 length: 13; clone size: few; J gene: TRBJ2-7; V gene: TRBV7-9; D gene: TRBD1; CDR3 DNA: TGTGCCAGCAGCTTAGAATTTACAGGGGACCGGTACTTC; CDR3 protein: CASSLEFTGDRYF
CDR3 length: 15; clone size: NA; J gene: TRBJ2-7; V gene: TRBV3-1; D gene: NA; CDR3 DNA: TGTGCCACCTGCCCCAATCTACTATTCTCCTACGAGCAGTACTTC; CDR3 protein: CATCPNLLFSYEQYF
CDR3 length: 15; clone size: NA; J gene: TRBJ2-1; V gene: TRBV5-4; D gene: TRBD2; CDR3 DNA: TGTGCCAGCAGCTTGGAAGCGGGGGCCTACTATGAGCAGTTCTTC; CDR3 protein: CASSLEAGAYYEQFF
CDR3 length: 14; clone size: few; J gene: TRBJ2-1; V gene: TRBV12-3/TRBV12-4; D gene: NA; CDR3 DNA: TGTGCCAGCAGACTTCAAATTGGCTACAATGAGCAGTTCTTC; CDR3 protein: CASRLQIGYNEQFF
CDR3 length: 15; clone size: many; J gene: TRBJ2-3; V gene: TRBV10-3; D gene: TRBD1; CDR3 DNA: TGTGCCACAAAGGGACAGGGGTCCCCAACAGATACGCAGTATTTT; CDR3 protein: CATKGQGSPTDTQYF
CDR3 length: 14; clone size: NA; J gene: TRBJ1-3; V gene: TRBV27; D gene: NA; CDR3 DNA: TGTGCCAGCAGTTCCCCCGGCGAGGGAAACACCATATATTTT; CDR3 protein: CASSSPGEGNTIYF